This T cell receptor (beta chain) was captured in a study of cytomegalovirus exposure and HLA in healthy donors. Whole-study results and caveats: A later analysis linked a missense variant in DCLRE1C to the trimming of TCR beta V and J genes. Several top significant clusters appeared, in a later analysis, to be linked to common viral pathogens. TRBV6-2, TRBV6-3 and other indistinguishable V segments were excluded.

PCR was performed using 60 Vbeta and 13 Jbeta primers. The assay was immunoSEQ multiplex PCR, and TCRdb's table has in-frame clones only and misses some. The sample lists 180,000 or so clones; roughly 80% were seen once. The study sampled nominally healthy donors, though unrecorded immune exposures were likely. This CDR3 has 12 residues. V lost 5 bases and J lost 6, with 9 bases in between. Per germline, CDR1 SGHVS and CDR2 FNYEAQ. With respect to this clone: Its antigen is unidentified.

The sample consisted of PBMCs. The receptor's source is a woman aged 45 to 65 in good health and CMV-seropositive. This rearrangement joins TRBV7-6 to TRBJ2-3, with a weak D call TRBD2 (5 bases). The CDR3 sequence is CASSLSGDTQYF. In nucleotides, the CDR3 is TGTGCCAGCAGCCTATCGGGGGATACGCAGTATTTT. Together with reference TRBV7-6 and TRBJ2-3, the CDR3 gives the full variable domain: GAGVSQSPRYKVTKRGQDVALRCDPISGHVSLYWYRQALGQGPEFLTYFNYEAQQDKSGLPNDRFSAERPEGSISTLTIQRTEQRDSAMYRCASSLSGDTQYFGPGTRLTVL.